A selection of T cell receptor beta chains follows, all from one sample in a study of long-term antiretroviral therapy in people with HIV. Assay: immunoSEQ multiplex PCR; the TCRdb copy retains only in-frame clones and omits some. The data contain approximately 21,000 clones, less than 95% of them seen just once; the ten biggest clones take up 9.2%. Specimen: unsorted PBMCs, collected about 4.6 years before starting antiretroviral therapy. These receptors came from a woman younger than 45 with HIV. Each CDR3 is given with its conserved first and last residue. The order of the fields is J gene, D gene, V gene, clone size, CDR3 DNA, CDR3 protein. A D gene is named only where the DNA matches it firmly. Clone size is not always given. Where it is, it says once, few, many or a class for expanded clones.

TRBJ2-4	.	TRBV7-2	.	TGTGCCAGCAGCTTATCTAGGACCAAAAACATTCAGTACTTC	CASSLSRTKNIQYF
TRBJ1-3	.	TRBV6-1	.	TGTGCCAGCAGTCCGCGGGGGGGTTCAGGAAACACCATATATTTT	CASSPRGGSGNTIYF
TRBJ2-5	.	TRBV18	.	TGTGCCAGCTCACTAAGGCATGGGGAGACCCAGTACTTC	CASSLRHGETQYF
TRBJ1-1	TRBD1	TRBV5-4	.	TGTGCCAGCAGCTTTATTGACAGGGCAGACACTGAAGCTTTCTTT	CASSFIDRADTEAFF
TRBJ1-5	.	TRBV14	.	TGTGCCAGCAGTCCCCCTAGGGGCCAGAGCAATCAGCCCCAGCATTTT	CASSPPRGQSNQPQHF
TRBJ2-3	.	TRBV5-4	.	TGTGCCAGCAGCCCCGGCGGCGCTCGGGGGGATACGCAGTATTTT	CASSPGGARGDTQYF
TRBJ1-1	.	TRBV5-1	.	TGCGCCAGCAGCTTGGCAGGGGAAGGAGCTTTCTTT	CASSLAGEGAFF
TRBJ1-5	.	TRBV6-1	.	TGTGCCAGCACAATCAGCAGCGGAGGCAATCAGCCCCAGCATTTT	CASTISSGGNQPQHF
TRBJ1-5	.	TRBV7-9	.	TGTGCCAGCAGCCCCAGGGACGGCAATCAGCCCCAGCATTTT	CASSPRDGNQPQHF
TRBJ2-1	.	TRBV2	.	TGTGCCAGCAAGGGGCGGGCAGGCCCTTACAATGAGCAGTTCTTC	CASKGRAGPYNEQFF
TRBJ1-2	TRBD1	TRBV30	.	TGTGCCTGGGCAACCGGGACAGGGGGATTCTATGGCTACACCTTC	CAWATGTGGFYGYTF
TRBJ2-2	.	TRBV4-2	few	TGTGCCAGCAGCCAAGAGAGGATATCCAGGGGACTCGCGAACACCGGGGAGCTGTTTTTT	CASSQERISRGLANTGELFF
TRBJ2-7	TRBD2	TRBV6-4	.	TGTGCCAGCAGTCTTCGGACTAGCGGGAACTACGAGCAGTACTTC	CASSLRTSGNYEQYF
TRBJ1-1	.	TRBV5-1	.	TGCGCCAGCAGCTCGACAGGCGGGATGCCGAACACTGAAGCTTTCTTT	CASSSTGGMPNTEAFF
TRBJ1-2	TRBD1	TRBV19	.	TGTGCCAGTAACGGTGCCAGGGGGCTATATGGCTACACCTTC	CASNGARGLYGYTF
TRBJ2-2	.	TRBV4-3	.	TGCGCCAGCAGCCCGCAGACCATCGACACCGGGGAGCTGTTTTTT	CASSPQTIDTGELFF
TRBJ1-2	.	TRBV6-5	.	TGTGCCAGCAGTTACTCGGTGGCAGACTATAACTATGGCTACACCTTC	CASSYSVADYNYGYTF
TRBJ2-7	.	TRBV7-9	.	TGTGCCAGCAGCAGTACAGGGATTTCCTACGAGCAGTACTTC	CASSSTGISYEQYF
TRBJ2-7	.	TRBV9	.	TGTGCCAGCAGCGCCCTGGGATATGGGTACGAGCAGTACTTC	CASSALGYGYEQYF
TRBJ1-2	.	TRBV14	.	TGTGCCAGCAGCCAGAATACAGGGATAGGTGGCTACACCTTC	CASSQNTGIGGYTF
TRBJ2-5	TRBD1	TRBV30	once	TGTGCCTGGGACAGGGGCCAAGAGACCCAGTACTTC	CAWDRGQETQYF
TRBJ2-7	.	TRBV4-1	.	TGCGCCAGCAGCCCAGGGTCCTACGAGCAGTACTTC	CASSPGSYEQYF
TRBJ1-5	TRBD1	TRBV19	.	TGTGCCACCCGACAGGGAAGCCAGCCCCAGCATTTT	CATRQGSQPQHF
TRBJ2-1	TRBD2	TRBV5-1	.	TGCGCCAGCAGCTTTAGCGGGGCCTACAATGAGCAGTTCTTC	CASSFSGAYNEQFF
TRBJ1-2	.	TRBV7-2	.	TGTGCCAGCAGCCCTAATGCAGGGGTCTATGGCTACACCTTC	CASSPNAGVYGYTF
TRBJ1-1	TRBD1	TRBV19	.	TGTGCCAGTAGTGCCGGGACAGGGAGTCGGGAAGCTTTCTTT	CASSAGTGSREAFF
TRBJ1-2	TRBD1	TRBV18	.	TGTGCCAGCTCACCAAGGACAGGGTGGGGTGGCTACACCTTC	CASSPRTGWGGYTF
TRBJ1-2	TRBD1	TRBV5-6	.	TGTGCCAGCAGCTCCAGGGGGCTGGCGAACTATGGCTACACCTTC	CASSSRGLANYGYTF
TRBJ1-6	.	TRBV30	few	TGTGCCTGGAGTGCGTCAGGTGATTCACCCCTCCACTTT	CAWSASGDSPLHF
TRBJ2-7	TRBD1	TRBV4-3	.	TGCGCCAGCAGCCGGACCCTACAGGGGTTCGAGCAGTACTTC	CASSRTLQGFEQYF
TRBJ2-5	.	TRBV5-1	.	TGCGCCAGCAGCTTGGGGGGACCGAGCGAGACCCAGTACTTC	CASSLGGPSETQYF
TRBJ2-7	TRBD1	TRBV2	few	TGTGCCAGCAGTGACGCTCTTGGGGCAGGGGGCCTCTACGAGCAGTACTTC	CASSDALGAGGLYEQYF
TRBJ1-2	.	TRBV7-3	.	TGTGCCAGCAGCTCAAACCCCGGGACCTATGGCTACACCTTC	CASSSNPGTYGYTF
TRBJ2-7	.	TRBV18	.	TGTGCCAGCTCACCTGGGGCACCCTACGAGCAGTACTTC	CASSPGAPYEQYF
TRBJ1-2	.	TRBV18	.	TGTGCCAGCTCACCTTCCTTAGGAAGCTACACCTTC	CASSPSLGSYTF
TRBJ1-2	.	TRBV5-5	.	TGTGCCAGCAGCTTGGGGCAGAACTATGGCTACACCTTC	CASSLGQNYGYTF
TRBJ1-1	.	TRBV4-3	few	TGCGCCAGCAGCCAGGACACCGGGACACCCAGGGGTGAAGCTTTCTTT	CASSQDTGTPRGEAFF
TRBJ1-6	.	TRBV18	.	TGTGCCAGCTCACGAGGGAGCTCCTATAATTCACCCCTCCACTTT	CASSRGSSYNSPLHF
TRBJ1-4	TRBD1	TRBV27	once	TGTGCCAGCAGCGAGGGACAGGGGGGAGAAAAACTGTTTTTT	CASSEGQGGEKLFF
TRBJ1-2	TRBD1	TRBV27	.	TGTGCCAGCAGTTCACTAGGACAGGGGAACCTCTATGGCTACACCTTC	CASSSLGQGNLYGYTF
TRBJ2-1	.	TRBV6-5	.	TGTGCCACGTCCCCCGGGGCGGGCGTGAAGCAGTTCTTC	CATSPGAGVKQFF
TRBJ2-7	.	TRBV12-2	.	TGTGCAAGTCGCTTAGTACGGGGCAGGGTCTCCGGTGCCGACCCCTACGAGCAGTACTTC	CASRLVRGRVSGADPYEQYF
TRBJ2-7	.	TRBV29-1	.	TGCAGCGTCTTTGGGGGGCAGGGGAGCTCCTACGAGCAGTACTTC	CSVFGGQGSSYEQYF
TRBJ1-1	.	TRBV5-4	.	TGTGCCAGCAGCCCGAGGAACACTGAAGCTTTCTTT	CASSPRNTEAFF
TRBJ2-7	TRBD1	TRBV4-3	.	TGCGCCAGCAGCCAACGGACAGGGCGCGAGCAGTACTTC	CASSQRTGREQYF
TRBJ2-2	.	TRBV4-3	.	TGCGCCAGCAGCCAAGATCTTGTAGGGGCTGGGAACACCGGGGAGCTGTTTTTT	CASSQDLVGAGNTGELFF
TRBJ2-1	.	TRBV11-2	.	TGTGCCAGCAGCTTGGGCCCCCCCCGTGCCGGCCCTTCCTACAATGAGCAGTTCTTC	CASSLGPPRAGPSYNEQFF
TRBJ2-5	.	TRBV19	.	TGTGCCAGTAGTGCTCCACTGGAACTCCAGTACTTC	CASSAPLELQYF